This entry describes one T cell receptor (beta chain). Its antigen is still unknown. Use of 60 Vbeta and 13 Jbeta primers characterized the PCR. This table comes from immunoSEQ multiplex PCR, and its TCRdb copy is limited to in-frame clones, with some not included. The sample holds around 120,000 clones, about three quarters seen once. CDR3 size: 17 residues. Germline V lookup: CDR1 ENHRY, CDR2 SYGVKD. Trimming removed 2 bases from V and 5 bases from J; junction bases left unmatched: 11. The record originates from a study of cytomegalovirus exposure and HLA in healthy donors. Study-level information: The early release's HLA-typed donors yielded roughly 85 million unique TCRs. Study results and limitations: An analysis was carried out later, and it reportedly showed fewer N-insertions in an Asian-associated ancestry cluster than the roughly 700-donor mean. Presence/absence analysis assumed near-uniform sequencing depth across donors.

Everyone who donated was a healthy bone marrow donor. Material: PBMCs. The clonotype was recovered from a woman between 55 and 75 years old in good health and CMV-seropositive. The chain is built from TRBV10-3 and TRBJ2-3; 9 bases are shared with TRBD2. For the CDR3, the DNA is TGTGCCATCAGTGAGCGGGGGACTAGCAAGGGTGTAGATACGCAGTATTTT. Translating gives CAISERGTSKGVDTQYF.